This is a list of T cell receptor beta chains from one sample in a study of blood T cell repertoires in COVID-19. The method was immunoSEQ multiplex PCR; TCRdb's version includes in-frame clones alone and lacks a portion of them. The table has 85,000 to 100,000 clones, less than 85% seen once; the top ten hold approximately 24%. The sequenced sample was peripheral blood. The origin of the receptors is a human donor in a cohort sampled during active COVID-19. Both conserved end residues are part of each CDR3. The D gene is left open where the match is weak. Rows give clone size only sometimes, using once, few, many, or a class for an expanded clone.

size	D	V	length	J	CDR3	DNA
once	NA	TRBV10-3	13	TRBJ1-5	CAISEGAKQPQHF	TGTGCCATCAGTGAGGGGGCAAAACAGCCCCAGCATTTT
NA	TRBD2	TRBV10-3	15	TRBJ2-1	CAISESSGGYNEQFF	TGTGCCATCAGTGAGTCTAGCGGGGGATACAATGAGCAGTTCTTC
NA	NA	TRBV6-1	14	TRBJ1-2	CASSEAQRNYGYTF	TGTGCCAGCAGTGAAGCGCAACGGAACTATGGCTACACCTTC
NA	TRBD1	TRBV19	13	TRBJ1-1	CASSITRDSKAFF	TGTGCCAGTAGTATAACCCGGGACAGCAAAGCTTTCTTT
NA	TRBD2	TRBV6-5	15	TRBJ2-1	CASTDGLGSYNEQFF	TGTGCCAGCACCGACGGACTAGGGTCCTACAATGAGCAGTTCTTC
NA	NA	TRBV29-1	15	TRBJ1-5	CSALEAGYSNQPQHF	TGCAGCGCCTTAGAGGCGGGCTATAGCAATCAGCCCCAGCATTTT
NA	NA	TRBV20-1	13	TRBJ2-2	CSASPANTGELFF	TGCAGTGCTAGTCCTGCGAACACCGGGGAGCTGTTTTTT
NA	NA	TRBV6-4	13	TRBJ2-1	CAGGTASYNEQFF	TGTGCCGGCGGGACCGCTTCCTACAATGAGCAGTTCTTC
NA	TRBD2	TRBV7-3	15	TRBJ2-3	CASSLAGGPTDTQYF	TGTGCCAGCAGCTTAGCGGGGGGACCCACAGATACGCAGTATTTT
NA	TRBD2	TRBV5-1	15	TRBJ2-3	CASSSTSGGAGTQYF	TGCGCCAGCAGCTCGACTAGCGGGGGGGCCGGTACGCAGTATTTT
once	TRBD1	TRBV7-9	16	TRBJ1-2	CASSLVRGLSDYGYTF	TGTGCCAGCAGCTTAGTTAGGGGGCTTTCCGACTATGGCTACACCTTC
NA	NA	TRBV12-3/TRBV12-4	13	TRBJ1-2	CASSFAGSDGYTF	TGTGCCAGCAGTTTTGCAGGGTCCGATGGCTACACCTTC
NA	TRBD1	TRBV5-1	14	TRBJ2-7	CASSLRDSSYEQYF	TGCGCCAGCAGCCTCCGGGACAGTTCCTACGAGCAGTACTTC
once	NA	TRBV2	15	TRBJ2-7	CASRMAFGASGEQYF	TGTGCCAGCAGGATGGCATTTGGGGCTTCCGGCGAGCAGTACTTC
NA	TRBD2	TRBV9	16	TRBJ2-1	CASSVGLAGGQHEQFF	TGTGCCAGCAGCGTAGGCCTAGCGGGAGGGCAGCATGAGCAGTTCTTC
NA	NA	TRBV6-2/TRBV6-3	15	TRBJ1-5	CASSYSKAGKEPQHF	TGTGCCAGCAGTTACTCGAAGGCGGGGAAGGAGCCCCAGCATTTT
once	NA	TRBV2	14	TRBJ2-5	CASSEQGQGETQYF	TGTGCCAGCAGTGAACAGGGCCAGGGCGAGACCCAGTACTTC
NA	NA	TRBV6-5	13	TRBJ1-2	CASTKTANYGYTF	TGTGCCAGCACCAAGACAGCTAACTATGGCTACACCTTC
NA	NA	TRBV18	19	TRBJ2-6	CASSRRTEFRSTGANVLTF	TGTGCCAGCTCACGTCGGACAGAATTTCGATCAACTGGGGCCAACGTCCTGACTTTC
NA	NA	TRBV2	16	TRBJ2-3	CASSIIQGGSADTQYF	TGTGCCAGCAGTATCATACAGGGGGGGAGCGCAGATACGCAGTATTTT
NA	NA	TRBV18	16	TRBJ1-1	CASSPLGGSVNTEAFF	TGTGCCAGCTCACCATTGGGAGGGAGCGTGAACACTGAAGCTTTCTTT
NA	NA	TRBV20-1	15	TRBJ2-3	CSASLEGGFPDTQYF	TGCAGTGCTAGTCTGGAGGGGGGGTTCCCAGATACGCAGTATTTT
once	NA	TRBV19	15	TRBJ1-6	CASSIGVKVDSPLHF	TGTGCCAGTAGTATCGGGGTGAAGGTGGATTCACCCCTCCACTTT
NA	NA	TRBV6-6	12	TRBJ2-1	CASRTRVNEQFF	TGTGCCAGCAGAACCAGGGTCAATGAGCAGTTCTTC
NA	NA	TRBV28	13	TRBJ2-5	CASSLRGIETQYF	TGTGCCAGCAGTTTAAGAGGTATTGAGACCCAGTACTTC
NA	TRBD1	TRBV4-3	14	TRBJ1-2	CASSLGQANYGYTF	TGCGCCAGCAGCCTAGGACAGGCCAACTATGGCTACACCTTC
NA	TRBD2	TRBV5-1	14	TRBJ2-3	CASSLTSATDTQYF	TGCGCCAGCAGCTTGACTAGCGCCACAGATACGCAGTATTTT
NA	TRBD2	TRBV7-3	19	TRBJ2-2	CASSLTGKRGGRGTGELFF	TGTGCCAGCAGCTTAACCGGAAAGCGGGGGGGCCGTGGCACCGGGGAGCTGTTTTTT
NA	TRBD2	TRBV4-1	14	TRBJ2-7	CASSQRAGAYEQYF	TGCGCCAGCAGCCAACGAGCGGGAGCCTACGAGCAGTACTTC